Listed below are T cell receptor beta chains from one sample, sequenced in a study of OX40 agonist ivuxolimab in advanced cancers. The data were produced by immunoSEQ multiplex PCR, yet TCRdb's version contains in-frame clones alone and is incomplete. There are tens of thousands of clones in the sample; 80% to 95% occur only once, and 10% to 15% lies in the top ten. This specimen consisted of CD4+ or CD8+ T cells sorted from blood, obtained in a trial of the OX40 agonist ivuxolimab. The receptor source for this set is an adult with an advanced solid tumor such as melanoma, head and neck, liver or kidney cancer. CDR3s include the opening cysteine and the closing phenylalanine or tryptophan. D genes are given only for firm matches. Only some rows state a clone size, as once, few, many or a class for expanded clones.

TGTGCCAGCAGCTTATACAACGGGGCCTACAATGAGCAGTTCTTC | CASSLYNGAYNEQFF | TRBJ2-1 | TRBV7-6 | - | -
TGCGCCAGCAGCCAAGATCGAGGGCAGGGGAGTGGCTACACCTTC | CASSQDRGQGSGYTF | TRBJ1-2 | TRBV4-1 | once | -
TGTGCCAGCAGTTACTCGGAGGGGTTTCAGCCCCAGCATTTT | CASSYSEGFQPQHF | TRBJ1-5 | TRBV6-6 | - | -
TGCGCCAGCAGCCAAGCAGGTTACAATGAGCAGTTCTTC | CASSQAGYNEQFF | TRBJ2-1 | TRBV4-1 | - | -
TGTGCCAGCAGTGGGACAGGGAGCTATGGCTACACCTTC | CASSGTGSYGYTF | TRBJ1-2 | TRBV2 | - | TRBD1
TGTGCCAGTAGTATAAGGGCAGATATAACCTACGAGCAGTACTTC | CASSIRADITYEQYF | TRBJ2-7 | TRBV19 | - | -
TGTGCCAGCAGCGAGGGGGGACTAGCCTACGAGCAGTACTTC | CASSEGGLAYEQYF | TRBJ2-7 | TRBV7-2 | - | TRBD2
TGCGCCAGCAGCCAAGGCAGGGGGGTCGAGCAGTACTTC | CASSQGRGVEQYF | TRBJ2-7 | TRBV4-3 | - | -
TGTGCCAGCAGTGCCCCGGAGGACGCCCTAGATGCGCAGTATTTT | CASSAPEDALDAQYF | TRBJ2-3 | TRBV2 | - | -
TGTGCCAGCAGCCTCGAACCGGGACTGAAACTCAATGAGCAGTTCTTC | CASSLEPGLKLNEQFF | TRBJ2-1 | TRBV7-8 | - | -
TGCGCCAGCGGGACAGCCTACGAGCAGTACTTC | CASGTAYEQYF | TRBJ2-7 | TRBV5-1 | - | TRBD1
TGTGCCAGCAGCGTGGGGGGGTCCTACGAGCAGTACTTC | CASSVGGSYEQYF | TRBJ2-7 | TRBV9 | - | TRBD2
TGTGCCAGTTCCCAGGGGGCCGCCTACAATGAGCAGTTCTTC | CASSQGAAYNEQFF | TRBJ2-1 | TRBV19 | - | TRBD1
TGTGCCAGCAGTGCTCCTAGCTTAGTATTATACAATGAGCAGTTCTTC | CASSAPSLVLYNEQFF | TRBJ2-1 | TRBV6-1 | - | -
TGTGCCAGCCCCCGGACCGCGGGTGGCCGAGTCGATGAGCAGTTCTTC | CASPRTAGGRVDEQFF | TRBJ2-1 | TRBV6-6 | once | -
TGTGCTAGTGGTTTGTCGACAGGGATGATGACAGATACGCAGTATTTT | CASGLSTGMMTDTQYF | TRBJ2-3 | TRBV12-5 | - | TRBD1
TGCAGCGTTGAAGGGACAGTTTCCGGGGGAGACGAGCAGTACTTC | CSVEGTVSGGDEQYF | TRBJ2-7 | TRBV29-1 | - | -
TGTGCCAGCAGCCAAGACTATATTCGGATAAGGGGGAATGGAGATACGCAGTATTTT | CASSQDYIRIRGNGDTQYF | TRBJ2-3 | TRBV4-2 | - | -
TGCGCCAGCAGCCCTGGGACAGGGGGGAGCTACGAGCAGTACTTC | CASSPGTGGSYEQYF | TRBJ2-7 | TRBV5-1 | - | TRBD1
TGTGCCAGCAGAAGTCTGGGGACAGACTATAATTCACCCCTCCACTTT | CASRSLGTDYNSPLHF | TRBJ1-6 | TRBV6-6 | - | TRBD1
TGTGCCAGCTCACCAGGAATTATAGGGATAATCCATGGCTACACCTTC | CASSPGIIGIIHGYTF | TRBJ1-2 | TRBV18 | few | -
TGTGCCAGCACCCTATTACCCGGGGGGAATGAGCAGTTCTTC | CASTLLPGGNEQFF | TRBJ2-1 | TRBV7-7 | - | TRBD2
TGTGCCAGCAGCGTAGAGGTGGGGGAGGGGTTCTTC | CASSVEVGEGFF | TRBJ2-1 | TRBV9 | once | TRBD2
TGTGCCAGCAGGGGGTGGACTAGCGGGAGGACTGGGGCCAACGTCCTGACTTTC | CASRGWTSGRTGANVLTF | TRBJ2-6 | TRBV21-1 | - | -
TGTGCCACCATTTCGGGGGGCTACACCTTC | CATISGGYTF | TRBJ1-2 | TRBV2 | - | -
TGTGCCAGCAGTTTAGGACTAGAAGGCTCCCAAGAGACCCAGTACTTC | CASSLGLEGSQETQYF | TRBJ2-5 | TRBV6-5 | once | TRBD2
TGTGCCAGCAGCCAATCGGGACATCCTATGGAGAACACTGAAGCTTTCTTT | CASSQSGHPMENTEAFF | TRBJ1-1 | TRBV16 | - | -
TGTGCCAGCAGCGTAGGGATAGGGGGTAGCACTGAAGCTTTCTTT | CASSVGIGGSTEAFF | TRBJ1-1 | TRBV9 | - | -
TGTGCCAGCAGCTTAGACCCCGCGTCAGCAGGAGATCACTATGGCTACACCTTC | CASSLDPASAGDHYGYTF | TRBJ1-2 | TRBV11-2 | - | -
- | CASILGGEQYF | TRBJ2-7 | TRBV25-1 | - | -
TGTGCCAGCAGCAGTTTCGACAGGGTGACATCTAATTCACCCCTCCACTTT | CASSSFDRVTSNSPLHF | TRBJ1-6 | TRBV11-2 | - | TRBD1
TGTGCCAGCAGTCCCTTAGGGACCCCGCGGGAGACCCAGTACTTC | CASSPLGTPRETQYF | TRBJ2-5 | TRBV27 | - | -
TGTGCCAGCAGCTCCGATTGGGATACGTCAGATACGCAGTATTTT | CASSSDWDTSDTQYF | TRBJ2-3 | TRBV13 | - | -
TGTGCCAGCACCTCCGAGCGGGTACGGGGAGATACGCAGTATTTT | CASTSERVRGDTQYF | TRBJ2-3 | TRBV7-6 | once | -
TGTGCCAGCGGCCGCGGGGGGATTAGTGGCTACACCTTC | CASGRGGISGYTF | TRBJ1-2 | TRBV2 | - | -
TGTGCCAGCTCACCAACTTTCGGGACAACGTACAATGAGCAGTTCTTC | CASSPTFGTTYNEQFF | TRBJ2-1 | TRBV18 | - | -
TGTGCCAGCAGCTTAACAGGTTTTGAGACCCAGTACTTC | CASSLTGFETQYF | TRBJ2-5 | TRBV7-3 | - | -
TGTGCCAGCAGCTTAGATATCGGGAGGTTCGACAATGAGCAGTTCTTC | CASSLDIGRFDNEQFF | TRBJ2-1 | TRBV11-1 | - | TRBD2
TGTGCCAGCAGGCGAGGACTAGCGGCAGATACGCAGTATTTT | CASRRGLAADTQYF | TRBJ2-3 | TRBV27 | once | TRBD2
TGTGCCAGCAGCGCCGGGACAGGGGGCTACGAGCAGTACTTC | CASSAGTGGYEQYF | TRBJ2-7 | TRBV9 | - | TRBD1
TGTGCCAGCTCCCCTGACAGGGCCGAGCAGTACTTC | CASSPDRAEQYF | TRBJ2-7 | TRBV18 | few | TRBD1
TGTGCCAGCAGCCTCCAGGGGGCTACCCCAAACTATGGCTACACCTTC | CASSLQGATPNYGYTF | TRBJ1-2 | TRBV27 | - | TRBD1
TGTGCCAGCAGCGGCCGGGACTCCACCGGCAATGAGCAGTTCTTC | CASSGRDSTGNEQFF | TRBJ2-1 | TRBV9 | - | -
TGTGCCAGCAGATTACAACAGGGTCCCTACGAGCAGTACTTC | CASRLQQGPYEQYF | TRBJ2-7 | TRBV6-6 | - | -
TGTGCCAGCAGCTTAAGGTGGCGGTCGGTTTCGTCTGACGAGCAGTACTTC | CASSLRWRSVSSDEQYF | TRBJ2-7 | TRBV11-2 | few | -
TGCGCCAGCAGCCAAGTGGGGGCAGGGGAGACCCAGTACTTC | CASSQVGAGETQYF | TRBJ2-5 | TRBV4-1 | - | -
TGTGCCAGCAGTGACCCCTCCGGGGTGGCGGGGGGGGAGACCCAGTACTTC | CASSDPSGVAGGETQYF | TRBJ2-5 | TRBV6-4 | - | TRBD2
TGTGCCAGCAGCCAAGCGACTAGCGGGTGGGAGACCCAGTACTTC | CASSQATSGWETQYF | TRBJ2-5 | TRBV14 | - | TRBD2